This TCR beta chain was captured by sequencing in a study of technical replicates of blood from several donors. Germline V gene data show CDR1 as SGHRS and CDR2 as YFSETQ. J lost 4 bases, V lost 0 bases, and 3 bases had no gene match. CDR3 length: 15 amino acids. Generated by immunoSEQ multiplex PCR, the TCRdb table keeps only in-frame clones and is missing some. The data show roughly 14,000 clones, 84% seen once. The chain employs TRBV5-1 and TRBJ2-7; 11 bases map to TRBD1. Sequencing was performed on PBMCs. This TCR came from a human donor in good health. CDR3 sequence reads: CASSLGGTGGYEQYF. In DNA form, the CDR3 reads TGCGCCAGCAGCTTGGGAGGGACAGGGGGGTACGAGCAGTACTTC.